These 29 T cell receptor beta chains originate from one sample sequenced in a study of beta chain features in type 1 diabetes. Their specific antigens are unknown. General study findings and limits: Shortening of TCRB CDR3s, moderate but significant, appeared in all four CD4+ subsets of Type 1 diabetes patients.

The study reverse transcribed the entire isolated RNA, so it sequenced expressed TCRB transcripts. Clones were sequenced by immunoSEQ multiplex PCR, and TCRdb holds only the in-frame ones, with some missing. The table has 150,000 to 200,000 clones, about 10% seen once. The sequenced sample consisted of central memory CD4+ T cells from blood. These receptors originate from a woman aged 30 to 39 with type 1 diabetes.

This CDR3 is CASSNGDQPQHF. CDR3 bases: TGTGCCAGCAGCAACGGGGATCAGCCCCAGCATTTT. The V and J genes are TRBV6-6 and TRBJ1-5; D is ambiguous. The CDR3 totals 12 residues. Germline loops: CDR1 MNHNY, CDR2 SVGAGI (reference sequence). The V and J ends lost 6 bases and 5 bases respectively, with 8 bases between them.

The CDR3 spells CSVVAAETQYF. The CDR3 region has the DNA TGCAGTGTAGTAGCGGCCGAGACCCAGTACTTC. V gene TRBV20-1 combines with J gene TRBJ2-5; D is possibly TRBD2 (6 bases). The CDR3 length is 11 residues. V lost 7 bases, J lost 5 bases, and 11 bases lay in between. CDR1 is DFQATT and CDR2 is SNEGSKA in the germline V gene (reference sequence).

The chain couples TRBV7-2 to TRBJ1-2, with 7 bases lining up with TRBD1. The germline V gene encodes CDR1 SGHTA and CDR2 FQGNSA. V gave up 5 bases and J gave up 8 bases; unmatched junction bases: 14. There are 15 residues in the CDR3. CDR3 sequence reads: CASSLGGTEIDGYTF. In nucleotides, the CDR3 is TGTGCCAGCAGCCTAGGAGGGACAGAGATTGACGGCTACACCTTC. Full variable domain (outside the CDR3, taken from reference TRBV7-2 and TRBJ1-2): GAGVSQSPSNKVTEKGKDVELRCDPISGHTALYWYRQSLGQGLEFLIYFQGNSAPDKSGLPSDRFSAERTGGSVSTLTIQRTQQEDSAVYLCASSLGGTEIDGYTFGSGTRLTVV.

This chain connects TRBV6-6 to TRBJ2-7; TRBD2 matches at 13 bases. V lost 5 bases to trimming and J lost 4 bases; unmatched junction nucleotides: 2. Germline V gene lookup returns CDR1 MNHNY and CDR2 SVGAGI (reference sequence). The CDR3 is made up of 14 amino acids. CDR3 sequence: CASSGTSGTYEQYF. The CDR3 nucleotides are TGTGCCAGCAGTGGGACTAGCGGGACTTACGAGCAGTACTTC.

This clone has more than one count but fewer than ten. The genes are TRBV10-3 and TRBJ1-1; 7 bases are a match to TRBD1. After removal of 8 bases from V and 1 base from J, the junction contained 1 base not matched to a gene. The CDR3 runs 12 residues. Germline CDR1 ENHRY, CDR2 SYGVKD. The CDR3 spells CAIRDRNTEAFF. In DNA, the CDR3 is TGTGCCATCCGGGACAGGAACACTGAAGCTTTCTTT.

The chain employs TRBV5-6 and TRBJ2-5; TRBD1 agrees at 9 bases. Germline CDR1 SGHDT, CDR2 YYEEEE. The CDR3 has 16 amino acids. J was trimmed by 6 bases and V by 0 bases; bases with no gene match: 9. CDR3 amino acids: CASSLAFQDRGQTQYF. In nucleotides, the CDR3 is TGTGCCAGCAGCTTGGCCTTCCAGGACAGGGGTCAGACCCAGTACTTC.

The table lists this clone with a few counts. The chain links TRBV21-1 to TRBJ2-7; the D call TRBD1 from the table was never checked on the DNA. TRBV21-1 is a recognized pseudogene. The CDR3 loop spans 15 amino acids. The CDR3 sequence: CASSKDTEPTYEQYF. For the CDR3, the DNA is TGTGCCAGCAGCAAGGACACCGAACCTACCTACGAGCAGTACTTC.

The J gene is TRBJ2-3, the V gene TRBV7-9; 10 nucleotides agree with TRBD2. The trim removed 5 bases at V and 6 bases at J, leaving 5 bases unmatched. Per the germline V gene, CDR1 is SEHNR and CDR2 is FQNEAQ (reference sequence). The length of the CDR3 is 14 residues. The CDR3 bases are TGTGCCAGCAGCGCTAGCGGGAGTCGGGATACGCAGTATTTT. Translated, it gives CASSASGSRDTQYF.

This sequence joins TRBV7-9 and TRBJ2-7, with D maybe TRBD2 (5 bases). With 2 bases removed from V and 4 bases from J, the gap between germline ends came to 9 bases. Germline CDR1 SEHNR, CDR2 FQNEAQ (reference sequence). This CDR3 contains 13 residues. CDR3 nucleotides: TGTGCCAGCAGCTTACGAGGGAATTACGAGCAGTACTTC. Protein product: CASSLRGNYEQYF.

This clone was counted between two and nine times. The V call is TRBV29-1, the J call TRBJ2-5; D gene unclear. The end of the DNA aligns better with TRBJ2-7, so the J call may be wrong. Germline V CDR1 and CDR2: SQVTM, ANQGSEA. The CDR3 runs to 12 residues. CDR3 nucleotides: TGCAGCGTTGCTACGCTCTCCTACGAGCAGTACTTC. Its translation is CSVATLSYEQYF.

This clone was seen more than once but under ten times. V gene TRBV11-2 combines with J gene TRBJ2-5; no clear D gene. Germline-derived CDR1 and CDR2 are SGHAT and FQNNGV. Trimming took off 0 bases at V and 2 bases at J, with 4 bases between the two ends. CDR3 length equals 13 residues. CDR3 protein: CASSLDSQETQYF. The CDR3 DNA follows: TGTGCCAGCAGCTTAGATAGTCAAGAGACCCAGTACTTC.

The V gene is TRBV6-5, the J gene TRBJ2-5; TRBD2 agrees at 9 bases. Germline-derived CDR1 and CDR2 are MNHEY and SVGAGI. V was clipped by 2 bases and J by 5 bases; unmatched bases: 3. The CDR3 spans 14 residues. CDR3 sequence: CASSYLAGGETQYF. As DNA, the CDR3 is TGTGCCAGCAGTTACCTCGCGGGAGGGGAGACCCAGTACTTC.

There are a few counts of this clone. The chain employs TRBV10-3 and TRBJ1-5; 7 bases map to TRBD1. This CDR3 contains 15 residues. Germline V gene data show CDR1 as ENHRY and CDR2 as SYGVKD. J was trimmed by 3 bases and V by 3 bases; bases with no gene match: 5. CDR3 in amino acids: CAISEETGANQPQHF. DNA for the CDR3: TGTGCCATCAGTGAAGAAACAGGGGCCAATCAGCCCCAGCATTTT.

This clone occurred a few times. The genes are TRBV5-1 and TRBJ2-3, with 7 bases fitting TRBD2. The trim removed 2 bases at V and 2 bases at J, leaving 8 bases unmatched. The CDR3 sequence is 16 residues long. Germline CDR1 SGHRS, CDR2 YFSETQ. CDR3 protein: CASSFGGNGPTDTQYF. CDR3 sequence (DNA): TGCGCCAGCAGCTTCGGGGGGAATGGCCCCACAGATACGCAGTATTTT.

This clone was found a few times. This rearrangement joins TRBV27 to TRBJ1-1, with 7 bases lining up with TRBD1. The CDR3 has 16 residues. Germline CDR1 MNHEY, CDR2 SMNVEV (reference sequence). After removal of 4 bases from V and 0 bases from J, the junction contained 8 bases not matched to a gene. For the CDR3, the DNA is TGTGCCAGCAGTTCACCGACAGGGACCGTGAACACTGAAGCTTTCTTT. Its protein is CASSSPTGTVNTEAFF.

The chain combines TRBV10-3 with TRBJ2-3; no firm D call. Trimming pared 0 bases from V and 1 base from J, leaving 5 bases between. The germline V gene encodes CDR1 ENHRY and CDR2 SYGVKD. CDR3 length: 14 residues. The CDR3 sequence is CAISESTGTDTQYF. CDR3 coding DNA: TGTGCCATCAGTGAGTCTACAGGCACAGATACGCAGTATTTT.

The genes are TRBV28 and TRBJ2-7; 11 positions match TRBD1. Germline values: CDR1 MDHEN, CDR2 SYDVKM. The junction had 9 bases not matched to a gene; V was cut back by 6 bases and J by 2 bases. The CDR3 is 16 residues long. The CDR3 nucleotides are TGTGCCAGCAGCCCTGGGACAGGGGGGTTTCCCTACGAGCAGTACTTC. As protein: CASSPGTGGFPYEQYF.

This rearrangement joins TRBV9 to TRBJ1-5; 11 bases are shared with TRBD1. Looked up from germline, CDR1 is SGDLS and CDR2 is YYNGEE. The junction had 5 bases not matched to a gene; V was cut back by 3 bases and J by 6 bases. This CDR3 is built from 15 residues. CDR3 protein: CASSAGQGASQPQHF. DNA for the CDR3: TGTGCCAGCAGCGCAGGACAGGGGGCTTCTCAGCCCCAGCATTTT.

The chain uses TRBV4-1 and TRBJ1-5; no definite D call. Germline V gene lookup returns CDR1 MGHRA and CDR2 YSYEKL. This CDR3 is built from 14 residues. Trimming took 0 bases from V and 7 from J, leaving 10 bases between them. The CDR3 region has the DNA TGCGCCAGCAGCCAAGATCGGGGAGGCCAGCCCCAGCATTTT. Its translation is CASSQDRGGQPQHF.

This clone occurred a few times. V gene TRBV10-3 combines with J gene TRBJ2-1, with 14 positions matching TRBD2. CDR1 is ENHRY and CDR2 is SYGVKD in the germline V gene. The V and J ends lost 5 bases and 13 bases, in that order; junction bases with no gene match: 7. The CDR3 sequence is 14 residues long. Here the CDR3 DNA reads TGTGCCATCAGTAAAGGACTAGCGGGAGGATTTCAGTTCTTC. It specifies CAISKGLAGGFQFF.

This clone was seen a handful of times. The chain employs TRBV7-9 and TRBJ2-7, with D possibly TRBD1 on 6 matching bases. The CDR3 has 14 amino acids. Germline-derived CDR1 and CDR2 are SEHNR and FQNEAQ (reference sequence). Trimming took 5 bases from V and 4 from J, leaving 15 bases between them. CDR3 nucleotide sequence: TGTGCCAGCAGCACAATAACACAGGGTTACGAGCAGTACTTC. The encoded protein is CASSTITQGYEQYF. Drawing the rest from reference TRBV7-9 and TRBJ2-7, the complete variable domain is DTGVSQNPRHKITKRGQNVTFRCDPISEHNRLYWYRQTLGQGPEFLTYFQNEAQLEKSRLLSDRFSAERPKGSFSTLEIQRTEQGDSAMYLCASSTITQGYEQYFGPGTRLTVT.

In this sample, this clone turned up a few times. The J gene is TRBJ1-5, the V gene TRBV19; 9 positions match TRBD1. The CDR3 totals 16 residues. The ends lost 3 bases at V and 5 bases at J; junction bases unmatched: 8. The germline V gene has CDR1 LNHDA and CDR2 SQIVND (reference sequence). CDR3 residues: CASSIGGGQGYQPQHF. The CDR3 region has the DNA TGTGCCAGTAGTATCGGGGGCGGACAGGGGTATCAGCCCCAGCATTTT. Full variable domain (missing parts from reference TRBV19 and TRBJ1-5): DGGITQSPKYLFRKEGQNVTLSCEQNLNHDAMYWYRQDPGQGLRLIYYSQIVNDFQKGDIAEGYSVSREKKESFPLTVTSAQKNPTAFYLCASSIGGGQGYQPQHFGDGTRLSIL.

This clone came up a few times. The chain has TRBV2 and TRBJ2-5; maybe TRBD2 (5 bases). Germline CDR1 is SNHLY and CDR2 is FYNNEI. Trimming cost V 6 bases and J 4 bases, with 21 bases left between them. This CDR3 has 16 residues. As DNA, the CDR3 is TGTGCCAGCAGGCCCAACCGAGGAGGATCAAGAGAGACCCAGTACTTC. It encodes CASRPNRGGSRETQYF.

This clone was recorded once. The gene calls are TRBV10-3 and TRBJ2-1, with TRBD1 matching over 8 bases. V lost 7 bases, J lost 8 bases, and 13 bases stayed unmatched. The CDR3 spans 15 residues. Per the germline V gene, CDR1 is ENHRY and CDR2 is SYGVKD. The CDR3 loop reads CAINTPGQVGDEQFF. In nucleotides, the CDR3 is TGTGCCATCAACACTCCGGGACAGGTCGGCGATGAGCAGTTCTTC.

The sample holds a few counts of this clone. This chain links TRBV11-2 with TRBJ2-5, with D possibly being TRBD2 (6 bases). This CDR3 region has 13 residues. Trimming cost V 7 bases and J 5 bases, with 14 bases left between them. Germline V gene sequence: CDR1 SGHAT, CDR2 FQNNGV. DNA for the CDR3: TGTGCCAGCACCCAGACTAGAATGGAGACCCAGTACTTC. The encoded protein is CASTQTRMETQYF.

The table lists this clone with many counts. The chain has TRBV30 and TRBJ2-1; TRBD2 matches 16 bases. V was clipped by 1 base and J by 13 bases; unmatched bases: 7. CDR1 GTSNPN and CDR2 SVGIG come from the germline V gene (reference sequence). The CDR3 is made up of 15 amino acids. The CDR3, as DNA: TGTGCCTGGAGTGGGAAGGGACTAGCGGGAGGGCGCCAGTTCTTC. As protein: CAWSGKGLAGGRQFF.

This clone was picked up a small number of times. The CDR3, as DNA: TGTGCCAGCACCCTCGAACAGCCGAAAGGCTACGAGCAGTACTTC. Residues: CASTLEQPKGYEQYF. The chain joins TRBV2 to TRBJ2-7, with unresolved D. The germline CDR1 and CDR2 sequences are SNHLY and FYNNEI. This CDR3 is 15 amino acids long. Trimming took 7 bases from V and 3 from J, leaving 19 bases between them.

The chain recombines TRBV5-1 with TRBJ2-2, with 8 nucleotides matching TRBD1. The length of the CDR3 is 14 residues. The germline V gene has CDR1 SGHRS and CDR2 YFSETQ. J lost 6 bases, V lost 4 bases, and 5 bases had no gene match. For the CDR3, the DNA is TGCGCCAGCAGCCGGACAGGGTCTGCCGGGGAGCTGTTTTTT. Translated: CASSRTGSAGELFF.

This clone was observed at least ten times. The chain employs TRBV28 and TRBJ2-1; D unclear. Trimming stripped 3 bases from V and 4 bases from J, with 4 bases between. Germline V CDR1 and CDR2: MDHEN, SYDVKM. The CDR3 has 12 amino acids. CDR3 region: CASSFGYNEQFF. The CDR3 coding sequence is TGTGCCAGCAGTTTCGGTTACAATGAGCAGTTCTTC. The variable domain in full, completed from reference TRBV28 and TRBJ2-1, reads DVKVTQSSRYLVKRTGEKVFLECVQDMDHENMFWYRQDPGLGLRLIYFSYDVKMKEKGDIPEGYSVSREKKERFSLILESASTNQTSMYLCASSFGYNEQFFGPGTRLTVL.